This T cell receptor (beta chain) is from a study of cytomegalovirus exposure and HLA in healthy donors. In the PCR, 60 Vbeta and 13 Jbeta primers were used. Profiled with immunoSEQ multiplex PCR; TCRdb holds only in-frame clones, not every one. The table has about 260,000 clones, roughly 86% seen once; the top ten hold 1.5% to 2%. V trimming: 7 bases; J trimming: 0 bases; junction bases outside the gene matches: 4. This CDR3 comprises 15 residues. Germline V gene lookup returns CDR1 MNHEY and CDR2 SVGAGI. Input material: PBMCs. This clonotype originated in a woman aged 35 to 49 in good health and CMV-seropositive. V and J are TRBV6-5 and TRBJ2-1, with 9 positions matching TRBD1. This CDR3 is CASTQQGASYNEQFF. The CDR3 DNA reads TGTGCCAGCACCCAACAGGGGGCCTCCTACAATGAGCAGTTCTTC.